This T cell receptor beta chain originates from a study of blood T cells in healthy people across ages. Study-level information: About one barcoded beta molecule per two T cells came from capture by template switching. Study-wide findings and caveats: Estimates of diversity drawn from one million T cells were considered underestimates.

Germline V gives CDR1 SGHAT, CDR2 FQNNGV. The CDR3 is made up of 14 amino acids. Trimming pared 4 bases from V and 5 bases from J, leaving 14 bases between. Total RNA extracted from each sample amounted to at least 6 micrograms. On this clonotype itself: Its antigen is undetermined.

PCR was performed a second time for roughly 7 to 12 cycles using a sample-barcoded 5' primer and a J-beta primer mix. The yield of each sample was at least 3 million CDR3-containing paired-end reads. TCRdb fed the 5' RACE reads into MiXCR, producing one record per CDR3 protein. There are about 320,000 distinct CDR3 sequences in the sample; about 25% occur only once, and roughly 30% lies in the top ten. What was sequenced was blood. The chain carries TRBV11-2 and TRBJ1-2; D is perhaps TRBD1 (5 bases). The TCR was taken from a woman in her seventies in good health. The CDR3 DNA is TGTGCCAGCAGCTCGGATAGGGGCCAGTATGGCTACACCTTC. Translated, it gives CASSSDRGQYGYTF. Together with reference TRBV11-2 and TRBJ1-2, the CDR3 gives the full variable domain: EAGVAQSPRYKIIEKRQSVAFWCNPISGHATLYWYQQILGQGPKLLIQFQNNGVVDDSQLPKDRFSAERLKGVDSTLKIQPAKLEDSAVYLCASSSDRGQYGYTFGSGTRLTVV.